This T cell receptor beta chain was observed in a study of neurological immune-mediated disorders. General study points: No expanded-clone CDR3 amino acid sequence recurred across subjects, suggesting private TCR-beta repertoires.

This clonotype appeared many times. Antigen specificity is unknown. Germline-derived CDR1 and CDR2 are SGHAT and FQNNGV. The CDR3 spans 14 residues. V lost 5 bases, J lost 5 bases, and 7 bases stayed unmatched. The time point here: longitudinal time-point 1 (baseline). Volunteers attending a blood bank in Maryland, USA, served as healthy controls. 2 million unsorted PBMCs were stored in RNAlater at -80 °C before RNA extraction. Synthesis of cDNA was accomplished via 5'RACE employing 10-nucleotide random UMIs. A single record per CDR3 protein comes from TCRdb applying MiXCR to the 5' RACE reads. The sample contains over 70,000 distinct CDR3 sequences, around 9.6% of which appear only once.

The source material was PBMCs. The origin of this receptor is a man aged 30-40 years in good health. The J gene is TRBJ2-7, the V gene TRBV11-2; 9 bases align to TRBD2. This chain's CDR3 is CASSPRLAGHEQYF. DNA for the CDR3: TGTGCCAGCAGCCCCCGGCTAGCGGGACACGAGCAGTACTTC.